This T cell receptor (beta chain) was observed in a study of blood T cells in healthy people across ages. General observations from the study: The long-lived group displayed more naive CD4+ cells, plus higher diversity, than the aged donors did.

This clonotype came up a few times. Its antigen remains unidentified. Then a second PCR, running roughly 7 to 12 cycles, was carried out with a sample-barcoded 5' primer and a J-beta primer mix. In TCRdb, the 5' RACE reads were re-called with MiXCR into one record per CDR3 protein. This table has around 800,000 distinct CDR3 sequences, 25% to 30% appearing once. There are 15 residues in the CDR3. Germline V gene data show CDR1 as SGHRS and CDR2 as YFSETQ. These sequences were also reported in another study, on T cells of mothers and their children. From that second work: Slightly higher, non-significant overlap characterized related mother-child pairs relative to unrelated pairs.

This rearrangement joins TRBV5-1 to TRBJ2-5; D is undetermined. The DNA end is a closer match to TRBJ2-7, so the J assignment may be wrong. Sequencing used blood. The sequence was collected from a boy aged 5-17 years in good health. DNA for the CDR3: TGCGCCAGCAGCTTTAAAACTACCTTCTCCTACGAGCAGTACTTC. Translated: CASSFKTTFSYEQYF.